A single sample is the source of the 15 T cell receptor beta chains below, sequenced in a study of cytomegalovirus exposure and HLA in healthy donors. Produced via immunoSEQ multiplex PCR; TCRdb's table is partial and in-frame only. The data show approximately 120,000 clones, 89% seen once. The specimen sequenced was PBMCs. The receptor set was obtained from a woman younger than 30 in good health and CMV-seronegative.

This chain links TRBV27 with TRBJ1-6; D call uncertain. The ends were cut back, 0 bases at V and 9 bases at J, with 12 bases in the middle. This CDR3 region has 15 residues. Germline V gives CDR1 MNHEY, CDR2 SMNVEV (reference sequence). DNA of the CDR3: TGTGCCAGCAGTTTATCGCGCCGGGAAGGTTCACCCCTCCACTTT. Its protein is CASSLSRREGSPLHF.

This sequence joins TRBV7-2 and TRBJ2-7; D is perhaps TRBD1 (5 bases). The CDR3 is 15 amino acids. Germline V gene lookup returns CDR1 SGHTA and CDR2 FQGNSA. With 0 bases removed from V and 2 bases from J, the gap between germline ends came to 11 bases. As DNA, the CDR3 is TGTGCCAGCAGCTTAGCCTTAGGGGTACCCTACGAGCAGTACTTC. Protein: CASSLALGVPYEQYF.

This chain uses TRBV13 with TRBJ1-6, with D tentatively TRBD1 (6 bases). The CDR3 loop spans 15 amino acids. Germline lookup yields CDR1 PRHDT and CDR2 FYEKMQ (reference sequence). Trimming left V 3 bases short and J 9 bases short, with 15 bases between. CDR3 amino acids: CASSFGSGVSSPLHF. The CDR3 DNA sequence: TGTGCCAGCAGCTTCGGTTCAGGGGTTAGTTCACCCCTCCACTTT.

The chain recombines TRBV18 with TRBJ2-1; D remains ambiguous. The CDR3 is 14 amino acids. Per the germline V gene, CDR1 is KGHSH and CDR2 is LQKENI. V shed 5 bases and J shed 7 bases, with 15 bases lying between them. The CDR3 protein is CASSSGLGSNEQFF. CDR3 bases: TGTGCCAGCTCATCGGGTCTCGGCTCAAATGAGCAGTTCTTC. Looking up the rest from reference TRBV18 and TRBJ2-1 gives the full variable domain: NAGVMQNPRHLVRRRGQEARLRCSPMKGHSHVYWYRQLPEEGLKFMVYLQKENIIDESGMPKERFSAEFPKEGPSILRIQQVVRGDSAAYFCASSSGLGSNEQFFGPGTRLTVL.

This clone appeared once. This CDR3 is CASSLVSGAKNIQYF. Written as DNA, the CDR3 is TGTGCCAGCAGCTTAGTCTCAGGGGCCAAAAACATTCAGTACTTC. V and J are TRBV7-9 and TRBJ2-4; a weak D match, TRBD1 (5 bases). Germline CDR1 reads SEHNR; CDR2 reads FQNEAQ (reference sequence). With 1 base removed from V and 1 base from J, the gap between germline ends came to 8 bases. The CDR3 covers 15 residues.

In its sample, this clone was seen a few times. The chain links TRBV12-2 to TRBJ1-3. TRBV12-2 is deemed a pseudogene. CDR3 length: 15 amino acids. CDR3: CASRLGRGDGNTIYF. CDR3 in DNA: TGTGCAAGTCGCTTAGGGCGGGGGGATGGAAACACCATATATTTT.

V is TRBV27 and J is TRBJ1-1; D call uncertain. Per the germline V gene, CDR1 is MNHEY and CDR2 is SMNVEV (reference sequence). The V end was cut by 2 bases, the J end by 7 bases, with 11 bases between. This CDR3 spans 13 amino acids. Here the CDR3 reads CASSLVWEGEAFF. CDR3 bases: TGTGCCAGCAGTTTAGTCTGGGAGGGTGAAGCTTTCTTT.

CDR3 DNA: TGTGCCAGCAGGAGCCAGGCTTATGGCTACACCTTC. Translated: CASRSQAYGYTF. This chain uses TRBV6-5 with TRBJ1-2; D ambiguous. CDR1 and CDR2 from the germline V gene are MNHEY and SVGAGI. The CDR3 has 12 amino acids. V shed 6 bases and J shed 5 bases, with 10 bases lying between them.

The chain employs TRBV5-1 and TRBJ1-1; D is undetermined. Trimming cost V 6 bases and J 0 bases, with 15 bases left between them. The CDR3 covers 15 residues. Looked up from germline, CDR1 is SGHRS and CDR2 is YFSETQ. CDR3 DNA: TGCGCCAGCATGCAGGACTGGATGTTGAACACTGAAGCTTTCTTT. It is translated as CASMQDWMLNTEAFF.

The chain uses TRBV6-6 and TRBJ1-2; 8 bases agree with TRBD1. CDR3 length equals 16 residues. Germline CDR1 reads MNHNY; CDR2 reads SVGAGI (reference sequence). The V and J ends lost 6 bases and 3 bases, in that order; junction bases with no gene match: 12. CDR3 sequence (DNA): TGTGCCAGCAGAGAAACGGGGCAGGGGGCGTACTATGGCTACACCTTC. This encodes CASRETGQGAYYGYTF.

This chain uses TRBV15 with TRBJ2-7; D remains unclear. The CDR3 sequence is 13 residues long. Germline lookup yields CDR1 LNHNV and CDR2 YYDKDF (reference sequence). The V end lost 1 base, the J end lost 6 bases, and 10 bases lay between the germline ends. CDR3 bases: TGTGCCACCAGCAGAGGTTTGGAGCGCGAGCAGTACGTC. This encodes CATSRGLEREQYV.

The genes are TRBV5-1 and TRBJ2-7; 7 nucleotides line up with TRBD1. In germline, CDR1 is SGHRS, CDR2 YFSETQ. The CDR3 runs 15 residues. V lost 4 bases and J lost 7; bases outside the gene matches: 14. This chain's CDR3 is CASSGRDRPSGEQYF. CDR3 nucleotides: TGCGCCAGCAGCGGACGGGACAGACCTTCGGGGGAGCAGTACTTC. Complete variable domain (other parts from reference TRBV5-1 and TRBJ2-7): KAGVTQTPRYLIKTRGQQVTLSCSPISGHRSVSWYQQTPGQGLQFLFEYFSETQRNKGNFPGRFSGRQFSNSRSEMNVSTLELGDSALYLCASSGRDRPSGEQYFGPGTRLTVT.

V usage is TRBV7-6 and J usage is TRBJ1-5, with TRBD1 matching 7 bases. CDR3 length: 18 amino acids. CDR1 is SGHVS and CDR2 is FNYEAQ in the germline V gene. Losses at the gene ends were 5 bases for V and 0 bases for J; bases not matched to a gene: 13. The DNA of the CDR3 is TGTGCCAGCAGCCCAATGCCAGGGGGATCGTATAGCAATCAGCCCCAGCATTTT. Protein sequence: CASSPMPGGSYSNQPQHF.

Written as DNA, the CDR3 is TGTGCCAGAAGCTTGTCACAGAGACCCTCCTACGAGCAGTACTTC. Residues: CARSLSQRPSYEQYF. V is TRBV5-3 and J is TRBJ2-7; no reliable D call. TRBV5-3 is marked as an open reading frame, function uncertain. This CDR3 has 15 amino acids. V shed 1 base and J shed 0 bases, with 11 bases lying between them.

The count of this clone is one. At one end the junction does not follow the germline gene, possibly because of a read error. This chain uses TRBV5-4 with TRBJ2-1; 9 nucleotides align to TRBD1. From germline, CDR1 is SGHNT and CDR2 YYREEE (reference sequence). The length of the CDR3 is 16 residues. CDR3 bases: TGTGCCAACAGCTCCCCCCAGGACAGGGGAGTAAATGAGCAGTTCTTC. This sequence encodes CANSSPQDRGVNEQFF.